What follows describes a single TCR beta chain. The data derive from a study of blood T cell repertoires in COVID-19. The repertoire was sequenced with immunoSEQ multiplex PCR; TCRdb's copy has only in-frame clones and lacks some. Of around 130,000 clones listed, roughly 80% are singletons. The clonotype comes from a man in his forties with acute COVID-19. The sequenced sample was PBMCs or T cells enriched from blood (not recorded which).

CDR3 sequence: CASSSYSNQPQHF. CDR3 nucleotides: TGTGCCAGCAGCAGTTATAGCAATCAGCCCCAGCATTTT. This chain links TRBV2 with TRBJ1-5; D remains ambiguous. Germline values: CDR1 SNHLY, CDR2 FYNNEI. Trimming pared 6 bases from V and 0 bases from J, leaving 6 bases between. This CDR3 region has 13 residues.